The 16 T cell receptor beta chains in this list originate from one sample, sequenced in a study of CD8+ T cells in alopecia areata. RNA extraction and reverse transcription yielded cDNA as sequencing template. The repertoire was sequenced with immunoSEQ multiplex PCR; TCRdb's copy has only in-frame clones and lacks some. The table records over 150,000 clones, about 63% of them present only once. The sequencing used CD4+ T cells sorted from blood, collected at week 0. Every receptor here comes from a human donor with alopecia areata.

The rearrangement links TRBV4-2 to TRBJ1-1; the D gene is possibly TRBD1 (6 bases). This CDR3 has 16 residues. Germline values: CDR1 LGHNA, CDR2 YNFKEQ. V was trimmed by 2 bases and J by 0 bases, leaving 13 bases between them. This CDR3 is CASSQMTGTMNTEAFF. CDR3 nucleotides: TGTGCCAGCAGCCAAATGACAGGAACCATGAACACTGAAGCTTTCTTT.

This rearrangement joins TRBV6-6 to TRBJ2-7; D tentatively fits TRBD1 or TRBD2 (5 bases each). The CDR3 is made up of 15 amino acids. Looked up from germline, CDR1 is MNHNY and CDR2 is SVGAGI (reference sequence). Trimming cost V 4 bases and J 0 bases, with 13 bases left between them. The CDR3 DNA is TGTGCCAGCAGTTTTCCGGGACGGAGCTCCTACGAGCAGTACTTC. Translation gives CASSFPGRSSYEQYF.

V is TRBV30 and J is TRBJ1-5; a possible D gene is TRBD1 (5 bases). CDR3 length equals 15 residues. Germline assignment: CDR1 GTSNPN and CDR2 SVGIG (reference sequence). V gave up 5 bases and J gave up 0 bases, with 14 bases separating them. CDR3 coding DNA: TGTGCCTGGGGGACGGGAGGGATTAGCAATCAGCCCCAGCATTTT. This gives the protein CAWGTGGISNQPQHF.

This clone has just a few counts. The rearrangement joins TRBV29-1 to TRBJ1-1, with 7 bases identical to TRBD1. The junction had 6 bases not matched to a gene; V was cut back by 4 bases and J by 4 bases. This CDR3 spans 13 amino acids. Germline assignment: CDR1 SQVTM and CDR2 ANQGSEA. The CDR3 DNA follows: TGCAGCGTTGCCAGACAGGGTCGCACTGAAGCTTTCTTT. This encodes CSVARQGRTEAFF.

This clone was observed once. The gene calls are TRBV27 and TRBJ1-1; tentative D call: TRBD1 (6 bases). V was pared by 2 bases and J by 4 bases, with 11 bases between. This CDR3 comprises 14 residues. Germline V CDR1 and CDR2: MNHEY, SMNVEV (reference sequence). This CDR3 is CASSLGGLSTEAFF. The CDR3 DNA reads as TGTGCCAGCAGTTTAGGGGGCTTGAGCACTGAAGCTTTCTTT.

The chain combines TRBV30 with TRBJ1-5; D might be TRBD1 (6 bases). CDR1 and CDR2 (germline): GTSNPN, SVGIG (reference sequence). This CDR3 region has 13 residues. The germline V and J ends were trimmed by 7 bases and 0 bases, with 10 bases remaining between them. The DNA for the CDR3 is TGTGCCTTCGCAGGGGATAGCAATCAGCCCCAGCATTTT. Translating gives CAFAGDSNQPQHF.

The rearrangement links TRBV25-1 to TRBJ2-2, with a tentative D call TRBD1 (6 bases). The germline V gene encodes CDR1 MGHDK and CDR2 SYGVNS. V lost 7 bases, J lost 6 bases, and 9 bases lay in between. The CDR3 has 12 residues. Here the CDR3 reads CASKQGPGELFF. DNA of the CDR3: TGTGCCAGCAAACAGGGTCCCGGGGAGCTGTTTTTT.

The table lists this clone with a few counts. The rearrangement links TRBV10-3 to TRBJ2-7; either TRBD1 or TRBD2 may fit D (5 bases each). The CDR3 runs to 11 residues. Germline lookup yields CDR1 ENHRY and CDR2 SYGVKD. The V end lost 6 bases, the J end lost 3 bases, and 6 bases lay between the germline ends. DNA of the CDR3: TGTGCCATCAGGGGGGACTACGAGCAGTACTTC. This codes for CAIRGDYEQYF.

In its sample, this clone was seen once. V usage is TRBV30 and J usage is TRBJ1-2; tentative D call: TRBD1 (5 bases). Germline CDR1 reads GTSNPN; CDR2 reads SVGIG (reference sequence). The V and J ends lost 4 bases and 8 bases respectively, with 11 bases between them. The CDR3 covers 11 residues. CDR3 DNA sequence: TGTGCCTGGACAGGGTTTCGGGGCTACACCTTC. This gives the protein CAWTGFRGYTF.

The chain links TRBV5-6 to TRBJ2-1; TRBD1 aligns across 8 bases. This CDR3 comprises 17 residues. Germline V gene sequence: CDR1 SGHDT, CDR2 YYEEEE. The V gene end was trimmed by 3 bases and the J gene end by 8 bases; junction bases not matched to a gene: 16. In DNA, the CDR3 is TGTGCCAGCAGCTCCAAACTGGACAGGGTCAACAGGGATGAGCAGTTCTTC. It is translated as CASSSKLDRVNRDEQFF. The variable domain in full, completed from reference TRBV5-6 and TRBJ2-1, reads DAGVTQSPTHLIKTRGQQVTLRCSPKSGHDTVSWYQQALGQGPQFIFQYYEEEERQRGNFPDRFSGHQFPNYSSELNVNALLLGDSALYLCASSSKLDRVNRDEQFFGPGTRLTVL.

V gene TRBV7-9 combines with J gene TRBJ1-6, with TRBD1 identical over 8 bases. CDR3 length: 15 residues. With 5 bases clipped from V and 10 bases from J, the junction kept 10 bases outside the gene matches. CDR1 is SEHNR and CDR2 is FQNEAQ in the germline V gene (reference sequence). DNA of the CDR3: TGTGCCAGCAGCCGCTGGACAGGGAGAGACTCACCCCTCCACTTT. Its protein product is CASSRWTGRDSPLHF.

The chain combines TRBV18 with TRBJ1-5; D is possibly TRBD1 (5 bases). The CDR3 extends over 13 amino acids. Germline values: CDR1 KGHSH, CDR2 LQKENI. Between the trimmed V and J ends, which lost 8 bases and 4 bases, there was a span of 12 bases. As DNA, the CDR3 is TGTGCCAGCCAGCCGGGACGGAATCAGCCCCAGCATTTT. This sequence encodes CASQPGRNQPQHF.

The chain's CDR3 is CASSILGGRHETQYF. The CDR3, as DNA: TGTGCCAGTAGTATCCTCGGGGGGCGGCACGAGACCCAGTACTTC. V and J are TRBV19 and TRBJ2-5; weak D call: TRBD2 (7 bases). The CDR3 spans 15 residues. The germline V gene has CDR1 LNHDA and CDR2 SQIVND (reference sequence). V gave up 3 bases and J gave up 5 bases, with 16 bases separating them.

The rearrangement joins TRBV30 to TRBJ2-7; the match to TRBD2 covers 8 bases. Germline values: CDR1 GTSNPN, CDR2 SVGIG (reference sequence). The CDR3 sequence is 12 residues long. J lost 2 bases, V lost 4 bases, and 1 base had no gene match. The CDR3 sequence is CAWTGGAYEQYF. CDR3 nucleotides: TGTGCCTGGACCGGGGGGGCCTACGAGCAGTACTTC. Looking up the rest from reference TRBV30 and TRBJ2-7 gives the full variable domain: SQTIHQWPATLVQPVGSPLSLECTVEGTSNPNLYWYRQAAGRGLQLLFYSVGIGQISSEVPQNLSASRPQDRQFILSSKKLLLSDSGFYLCAWTGGAYEQYFGPGTRLTVT.

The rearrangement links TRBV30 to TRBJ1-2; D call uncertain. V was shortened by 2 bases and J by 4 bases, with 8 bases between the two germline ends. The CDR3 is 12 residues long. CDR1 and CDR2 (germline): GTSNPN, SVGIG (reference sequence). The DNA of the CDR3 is TGTGCCTGGAGTTTGCAGACCTATGGCTACACCTTC. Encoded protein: CAWSLQTYGYTF.

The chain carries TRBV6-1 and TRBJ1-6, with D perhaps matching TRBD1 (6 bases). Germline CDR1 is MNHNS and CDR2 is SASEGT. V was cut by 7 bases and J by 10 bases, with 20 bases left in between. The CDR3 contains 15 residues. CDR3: CASTLSYWTASPLHF. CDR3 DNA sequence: TGTGCCAGCACCCTAAGCTACTGGACAGCCTCACCCCTCCACTTT.